One and the same sample provided the 12 T cell receptor beta chains below, sequenced in a study of shared clonotypes between healthy human individuals. Sequenced by immunoSEQ multiplex PCR; TCRdb stores in-frame clones only, minus some. The table includes roughly 2.1 million clones, 85% to 95% detected once. Naivety among CD8 cells was defined by CD45RO negativity and positive CCR7 selection, thereby excluding terminally differentiated effector memory CD45RA+ cells. The specimen was naive CD8+ T cells from PBMCs. The receptors stem from a young man in good health. Some clones in this sample may be carry-over from other donors' samples.

The chain carries TRBV10-2 and TRBJ1-1; the match to TRBD1 covers 7 bases. The CDR3 is made up of 13 amino acids. The V segment lost 6 bases and the J segment 3 bases; nucleotides outside the gene matches: 4. CDR1 WSHSY and CDR2 SAAADI come from the germline V gene. The CDR3 nucleotides read TGCGCCAGCAGGACAGGGAGGGACACTGAAGCTTTCTTT. It translates to CASRTGRDTEAFF.

The rearrangement joins TRBV29-1 to TRBJ2-5; D tentatively reads TRBD1 or TRBD2 (5 bases each). V was pared by 1 base and J by 7 bases, with 16 bases between. There are 14 residues in the CDR3. Germline values: CDR1 SQVTM, CDR2 ANQGSEA. The DNA of the CDR3 is TGCAGCGTTGAAGGGGACCGGGTCCTCCGGACCCAGTACTTC. It specifies CSVEGDRVLRTQYF.

The chain combines TRBV30 with TRBJ2-3; 10 nucleotides line up with TRBD2. The length of the CDR3 is 15 residues. CDR1 GTSNPN and CDR2 SVGIG come from the germline V gene (reference sequence). J was trimmed by 0 bases and V by 3 bases; bases with no gene match: 3. DNA for the CDR3: TGTGCCTGGAGCGGACTAGCGGCCAGCACAGATACGCAGTATTTT. Translation: CAWSGLAASTDTQYF.

The chain carries TRBV9 and TRBJ2-1; 8 nucleotides line up with TRBD2. The CDR3 has 16 amino acids. CDR1 and CDR2 (germline): SGDLS, YYNGEE. The V and J ends lost 0 bases and 4 bases, in that order; junction bases with no gene match: 6. The CDR3 coding sequence is TGTGCCAGCAGCGTAGAACGGGAGGGCCGATACAATGAGCAGTTCTTC. Protein product: CASSVEREGRYNEQFF.

The rearrangement joins TRBV28 to TRBJ2-7; 7 bases are shared with TRBD1. The V gene's germline CDR1 is MDHEN and CDR2 SYDVKM. The junction had 15 bases not matched to a gene; V was cut back by 6 bases and J by 7 bases. CDR3 length equals 15 residues. This CDR3 is CASSDPPRQGWEQYF. CDR3 nucleotide sequence: TGTGCCAGCAGCGACCCACCCCGACAGGGTTGGGAGCAGTACTTC.

The chain is built from TRBV5-1 and TRBJ2-1, with 12 positions matching TRBD2. This CDR3 spans 20 amino acids. The junction had 18 bases not matched to a gene; V was cut back by 4 bases and J by 4 bases. Germline-derived CDR1 and CDR2 are SGHRS and YFSETQ. As DNA, the CDR3 is TGCGCCAGCAGCGGAAGAGGACTAGCGGGACCCATTATGACGTACAATGAGCAGTTCTTC. This gives the protein CASSGRGLAGPIMTYNEQFF. The complete variable domain, with remaining parts taken from reference TRBV5-1 and TRBJ2-1, reads KAGVTQTPRYLIKTRGQQVTLSCSPISGHRSVSWYQQTPGQGLQFLFEYFSETQRNKGNFPGRFSGRQFSNSRSEMNVSTLELGDSALYLCASSGRGLAGPIMTYNEQFFGPGTRLTVL.

The CDR3 region is CAISDDLAAGGADTQYF. For the CDR3, the DNA is TGTGCCATCAGTGACGATCTAGCTGCCGGGGGTGCAGATACGCAGTATTTT. This chain connects TRBV10-3 to TRBJ2-3; D might be TRBD2 (6 bases). Germline values: CDR1 ENHRY, CDR2 SYGVKD. V was trimmed by 3 bases and J by 4 bases, leaving 20 bases between them. The CDR3 is made up of 17 amino acids.

The rearrangement links TRBV5-4 to TRBJ2-7; 11 bases fit TRBD2. V lost 4 bases, J lost 6 bases, and 12 bases stayed unmatched. The CDR3 consists of 16 residues. Germline assignment: CDR1 SGHNT and CDR2 YYREEE (reference sequence). This CDR3 is CASSPGTSGTLSEQYF. CDR3 coding DNA: TGTGCCAGCAGCCCGGGGACTAGCGGAACCCTTTCCGAGCAGTACTTC.

The chain recombines TRBV29-1 with TRBJ1-5, with a possible D match to TRBD1 (6 bases). The CDR3 length is 12 residues. Germline values: CDR1 SQVTM, CDR2 ANQGSEA. V gave up 4 bases and J gave up 4 bases, with 8 bases separating them. The CDR3 nucleotides read TGCAGCGTTGCGACAGGTAATCAGCCCCAGCATTTT. Protein sequence: CSVATGNQPQHF.

The V call is TRBV7-6, the J call TRBJ2-1; D perhaps matches TRBD1 (5 bases). From germline, CDR1 is SGHVS and CDR2 FNYEAQ. This CDR3 is 18 amino acids long. V was cut by 5 bases and J by 3 bases, with 23 bases left in between. In nucleotides, the CDR3 is TGTGCCAGCAGCCTACTGGGGCATATCAGCGAATACTACAATGAGCAGTTCTTC. It translates to CASSLLGHISEYYNEQFF.

The gene calls are TRBV27 and TRBJ2-7; D not resolved. CDR1 is MNHEY and CDR2 is SMNVEV in the germline V gene (reference sequence). V was cut by 1 base and J by 6 bases, with 16 bases left in between. The CDR3 contains 15 residues. In DNA, the CDR3 is TGTGCCAGCAGTTTATTCCCGGGCAGCCTCTCCGAGCAGTACTTC. Its protein is CASSLFPGSLSEQYF.

This chain connects TRBV25-1 to TRBJ1-2, with TRBD1 matching over 8 bases. The CDR3 has 14 residues. Germline V gives CDR1 MGHDK, CDR2 SYGVNS. V was pared by 4 bases and J by 4 bases, with 5 bases of the junction left unmatched. The CDR3 nucleotides read TGTGCCAGCAGTGTCCGGGACAGGCTCTATGGCTACACCTTC. Encoded protein: CASSVRDRLYGYTF.